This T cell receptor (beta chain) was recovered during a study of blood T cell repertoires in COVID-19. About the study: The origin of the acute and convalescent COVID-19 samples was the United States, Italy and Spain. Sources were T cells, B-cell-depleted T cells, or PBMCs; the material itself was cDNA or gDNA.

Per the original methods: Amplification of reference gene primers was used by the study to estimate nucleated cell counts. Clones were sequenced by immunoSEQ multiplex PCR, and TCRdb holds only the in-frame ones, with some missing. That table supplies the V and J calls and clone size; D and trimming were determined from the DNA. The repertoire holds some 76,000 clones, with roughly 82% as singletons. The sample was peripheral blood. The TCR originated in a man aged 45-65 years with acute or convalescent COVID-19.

Written as DNA, the CDR3 is TGTGCCAGCAGCCCGACGGGGGGGGCGGGTACGCAGTATTTT. This codes for CASSPTGGAGTQYF. This chain links TRBV7-3 with TRBJ2-3, with TRBD2 identical over 8 bases. Germline V gene sequence: CDR1 SGHTA, CDR2 FQGTGA. The CDR3 extends over 14 amino acids. Trimming removed 5 bases from V and 8 bases from J; junction bases left unmatched: 9.